This T cell receptor beta chain was observed in a study of blood T cell repertoires in COVID-19. Whole-study context: Acute and convalescent COVID-19 samples came from the United States, Italy and Spain. T cells, B-cell-depleted T cells, or PBMCs supplied cDNA or gDNA.

This table comes from immunoSEQ multiplex PCR, and its TCRdb copy is limited to in-frame clones, with some not included. The data hold 360,000 or so clones, with about four fifths observed a single time. The age range of participants was roughly 18 to 90 years, with residence in roughly 25 US areas. The germline CDR1 and CDR2 sequences are MDHEN and SYDVKM. Trimming removed 5 bases from V and 1 base from J, with 14 bases in between. The CDR3 totals 15 residues. Sequences were obtained from PBMCs or T cells enriched from blood (not recorded which). The clonotype originates from a woman in her forties or fifties who had recovered from COVID-19. V gene TRBV28 combines with J gene TRBJ1-1, with D possibly TRBD1 on 6 matching bases. The CDR3 sequence: CASSHSQGTNTEAFF. The CDR3 coding sequence is TGTGCCAGCAGTCACTCCCAGGGGACGAACACTGAAGCTTTCTTT.